These 23 T cell receptor beta chains came from one sample sequenced in a study of T cell clonality in common variable immunodeficiency. These receptors lack a known antigen. TCRdb's copy holds only in-frame clones and misses some; the assay was immunoSEQ multiplex PCR. Recorded here are 40,000 or so clones, none singletons. Study results and limitations: Reportedly, TCR beta sequences from common variable immunodeficiency showed fewer deletions and N-nucleotide insertions.

What was sequenced was peripheral blood mononuclear cells. The receptors come from a human donor with common variable immunodeficiency.

This clone was detected ten times or more. The read is 3 residues too short to cover the CDR3 end, so that end is filled in from the germline J gene. V and J are TRBV5-1 and TRBJ1-2; D not resolved. Germline V gene sequence: CDR1 SGHRS, CDR2 YFSETQ. The CDR3 is made up of 12 amino acids. The sequenced CDR3 bases are TGCGCCAGCAGCCCTGCCGGGGAGGGC. It is translated as CASSPAGEG. The whole CDR3 protein reads CASSPAGEGYTF. Supplemented by reference TRBV5-1 and TRBJ1-2, the full variable domain reads KAGVTQTPRYLIKTRGQQVTLSCSPISGHRSVSWYQQTPGQGLQFLFEYFSETQRNKGNFPGRFSGRQFSNSRSEMNVSTLELGDSALYLCASSPAGEGYTFGSGTRLTVV.

This clone has at least ten counts. The CDR3 end falls 3 residues outside the read, so it is completed with the germline J gene. The V call is TRBV29-1, the J call TRBJ2-3; 7 positions match TRBD2. V dropped 7 bases and J dropped 4; count of bases not matched to a gene: 8. There are 13 residues in the CDR3. CDR1 is SQVTM and CDR2 is ANQGSEA in the germline V gene. The CDR3 is CSADGGTPDTQYF. The CDR3 DNA, read in part, is TGCAGCGCCGACGGGGGGACCCCAGATACG.

The part of the CDR3 DNA that was read is TGTGCCAGCAGTGAACAGGGGGCGGATTACAATGAG. Protein: CASSEQGADYNE. The CDR3 in its entirety is CASSEQGADYNEQFF. The V and J genes are TRBV2 and TRBJ2-1; 8 bases agree with TRBD1. The observed sequence ends 3 residues before the CDR3 terminus, with the missing tail filled in from the germline J gene. CDR3 length: 15 residues. Germline CDR1 reads SNHLY; CDR2 reads FYNNEI. The trim removed 2 bases at V and 4 bases at J, leaving 4 bases unmatched.

A few counts support this clone. From the germline J gene comes the end of the CDR3, since the read stops 3 residues before it. The chain links TRBV2 to TRBJ1-4, with D perhaps TRBD1 (5 bases). The germline gives CDR1 SNHLY, CDR2 FYNNEI. Trimming removed 4 bases from V and 6 bases from J, with 9 bases in between. The CDR3 is 13 residues long. The CDR3: CASSVRGYEKLFF. The DNA read from the CDR3 is TGTGCCAGCAGTGTGAGGGGATATGAAAAA.

This clone has a count of ten or more. The read comes to an end 3 residues before the CDR3 does, leaving the germline J gene to fill in the end. V is TRBV2 and J is TRBJ2-3; 9 bases align to TRBD2. Germline CDR1 and CDR2: SNHLY and FYNNEI. V was pared by 7 bases and J by 8 bases, with 16 bases of the junction left unmatched. The length of the CDR3 is 16 residues. The CDR3 loop is CASIRELAGARGTQYF. The CDR3 DNA, read in part, is TGTGCCAGCATTCGCGAACTAGCGGGTGCCAGAGGTACG. Full variable domain (remainder filled in from reference TRBV2 and TRBJ2-3): EPEVTQTPSHQVTQMGQEVILRCVPISNHLYFYWYRQILGQKVEFLVSFYNNEISEKSEIFDDQFSVERPDGSNFTLKIRSTKLEDSAMYFCASIRELAGARGTQYFGPGTRLTVL.

On this clone: The sequenced fragment ends 3 residues before the CDR3 boundary, so the rest is inferred from the germline J gene. The rearrangement uses TRBV7-6 and TRBJ2-1; D possibly corresponds to TRBD1 (6 bases). Germline V gene sequence: CDR1 SGHVS, CDR2 FNYEAQ. V lost 5 bases to trimming and J lost 5 bases, with 13 bases between them. The CDR3 sequence is 14 residues long. CDR3: CASSGYQGNNEQFF. Incomplete CDR3 DNA: TGTGCCAGCAGCGGTTACCAGGGGAACAATGAG.

Ten or more counts support this clone. The sequenced fragment ends 3 residues before the CDR3 boundary, so the rest is inferred from the germline J gene. The chain recombines TRBV5-1 with TRBJ2-3; D is ambiguous. This CDR3 contains 15 residues. Between the trimmed V and J ends, which lost 0 bases and 1 base, there was a span of 9 bases. CDR1 SGHRS and CDR2 YFSETQ come from the germline V gene. CDR3 DNA (partial): TGCGCCAGCAGCTTGGAGGGCTACCGCACAGATACG. This sequence encodes CASSLEGYRTDT. In full, the CDR3 reads CASSLEGYRTDTQYF.

In its sample, this clone was seen many times. The read falls 3 residues short of the CDR3 end, and the missing part is taken from the germline J gene. The V call is TRBV6-2 or TRBV6-3, the J call TRBJ1-5; 7 bases agree with TRBD1. J lost 4 bases, V lost 5 bases, and 11 bases had no gene match. The germline V gene has CDR1 MNHEY and CDR2 SVGEGT. This CDR3 has 16 amino acids. CDR3 protein: CASSDRQGTKNQPQHF. The sequenced CDR3 bases are TGTGCCAGCAGTGACCGACAGGGCACGAAAAATCAGCCC.

This clone has only a few counts. The read halts 3 residues ahead of the CDR3 end, with the missing end drawn from the germline J gene. The V call is TRBV7-8, the J call TRBJ1-5; tentative D call: TRBD1 (5 bases). Deletions cut 1 base from V and 4 bases from J, with 5 bases between. Germline loops: CDR1 SGHVS, CDR2 FQNEAQ. The CDR3 is 13 residues long. The part of the CDR3 DNA that was read is TGTGCCAGCAGCTTAGGACAGAATCAGCCC. As protein: CASSLGQNQP. The entire CDR3 protein is CASSLGQNQPQHF.

This clone was recorded many times. The read ends 3 residues shy of where the CDR3 ends; the end is completed using the germline J gene. The chain combines TRBV19 with TRBJ2-7; TRBD1 might be the D (6 bases). CDR1 and CDR2 from the germline V gene are LNHDA and SQIVND (reference sequence). Trimming cost V 6 bases and J 0 bases, with 15 bases left between them. The CDR3 has 15 amino acids. Incomplete CDR3 DNA: TGTGCCAGTAGCCTGACAGGCATCCTCTCCTACGAG. Translating gives CASSLTGILSYE. The complete CDR3 protein is CASSLTGILSYEQYF.

This clone was observed many times. The read ends 3 residues before the CDR3 terminus; that terminus is restored from the germline J gene. The chain has TRBV6-2 or TRBV6-3 and TRBJ1-6, with TRBD1 matching 7 bases. Germline CDR1 and CDR2: MNHEY and SVGEGT. Losses at the gene ends were 4 bases for V and 5 bases for J; bases not matched to a gene: 8. This CDR3 has 16 amino acids. CDR3 sequence: CASSSQTGVNNSPLHF. The part of the CDR3 DNA that was read is TGTGCCAGCAGTTCCCAAACAGGGGTAAATAATTCACCC.

In this sample, this clone turned up a few times. Read coverage stops 3 residues before the CDR3 terminus; the germline J gene supplies the remainder. The gene calls are TRBV19 and TRBJ2-5; the D gene is possibly TRBD1 (5 bases). V was shortened by 5 bases and J by 2 bases, with 9 bases between the two germline ends. Germline V gene sequence: CDR1 LNHDA, CDR2 SQIVND (reference sequence). The CDR3 is made up of 13 amino acids. The CDR3 loop reads CASSPNRQETQYF. CDR3 DNA, as far as it was read: TGTGCCAGTAGTCCAAACAGGCAAGAGACC.

This clone was picked up many times. The CDR3 end falls 3 residues outside the read, so it is completed with the germline J gene. The J gene is TRBJ2-1, the V gene TRBV20-1; 10 nucleotides match TRBD2. Germline-derived CDR1 and CDR2 are DFQATT and SNEGSKA (reference sequence). The CDR3 sequence is 15 residues long. With 5 bases clipped from V and 7 bases from J, the junction kept 11 bases outside the gene matches. The CDR3 DNA, read in part, is TGCAGTGCTCCACACCGACTAGCGGGTACGAATGAG. Residues: CSAPHRLAGTNE. The full CDR3 protein reads CSAPHRLAGTNEQFF.

The table lists this clone with many counts. The DNA ends 3 residues before the CDR3 does, and the rest of the CDR3 is filled in from the germline J gene. The chain uses TRBV20-1 and TRBJ2-3, with 11 bases identical to TRBD2. The CDR3 consists of 18 residues. Germline loops: CDR1 DFQATT, CDR2 SNEGSKA (reference sequence). Trimming cost V 1 base and J 5 bases; bases outside gene matches: 14. The sequenced part of the CDR3 DNA is TGCAGTGCTAGAGCCCTAACCTCTAGCGGGGGGCATGTAGATACG. Its translation is CSARALTSSGGHVDT. The entire CDR3 protein reads CSARALTSSGGHVDTQYF.

As regards this clone: The read finishes 3 residues shy of the CDR3 end, and the germline J gene is used to complete it. V usage is TRBV19 and J usage is TRBJ2-1; TRBD2 is a possible D gene (6 bases). CDR3 length equals 15 residues. Germline loops: CDR1 LNHDA, CDR2 SQIVND (reference sequence). The V and J ends lost 3 bases and 5 bases respectively, with 14 bases between them. The CDR3 loop reads CASSIMAGFNNEQFF. CDR3 bases read: TGTGCCAGTAGTATTATGGCGGGGTTTAACAATGAG. The full variable domain, rest sourced from reference TRBV19 and TRBJ2-1, is DGGITQSPKYLFRKEGQNVTLSCEQNLNHDAMYWYRQDPGQGLRLIYYSQIVNDFQKGDIAEGYSVSREKKESFPLTVTSAQKNPTAFYLCASSIMAGFNNEQFFGPGTRLTVL.

A note on this clone: Sequencing ends 3 residues short of the CDR3 end; the germline J gene provides the rest. The chain uses TRBV30 and TRBJ2-2; 8 bases are a match to TRBD2. This CDR3 region has 14 residues. The V gene end was trimmed by 8 bases and the J gene end by 7 bases; junction bases not matched to a gene: 12. CDR1 and CDR2 from the germline V gene are GTSNPN and SVGIG (reference sequence). The sequenced CDR3 bases are TGTGCCACGAGGAGCGGGGGCCGCGGCGGGGAG. This codes for CATRSGGRGGE. The CDR3, in full, reads CATRSGGRGGELFF.

This clone has at least ten counts. From the germline J gene comes the end of the CDR3, since the read stops 3 residues before it. V gene TRBV5-1 combines with J gene TRBJ2-7, with D possibly matching TRBD1 (5 bases). Germline V gene lookup returns CDR1 SGHRS and CDR2 YFSETQ. This CDR3 region has 12 residues. The V and J ends lost 5 bases and 2 bases respectively, with 8 bases between them. CDR3 bases read: TGCGCCAGCAGTTCAGGGACCTACGAG. Protein product: CASSSGTYE. The full CDR3 protein reads CASSSGTYEQYF.

This clone appeared a few times. Read data end 3 residues before the CDR3 end; the end is taken from the germline J gene. The gene calls are TRBV7-6 and TRBJ1-2; D possibly corresponds to TRBD1 (6 bases). From germline, CDR1 is SGHVS and CDR2 FNYEAQ. V was trimmed by 3 bases and J by 3 bases, leaving 11 bases between them. The CDR3 consists of 14 residues. CDR3 DNA, as far as it was read: TGTGCCAGCAGCTTCAGGGGCCAGGACTATGGC. Its translation: CASSFRGQDYG. The full-length CDR3 reads as CASSFRGQDYGYTF.

As to this clone: The CDR3 is cut off 3 residues early in the read; its end comes from the germline J gene. The chain combines TRBV5-1 with TRBJ2-4, with TRBD2 matching 11 bases. CDR1 and CDR2 from the germline V gene are SGHRS and YFSETQ. V lost 2 bases to trimming and J lost 7 bases; unmatched junction nucleotides: 8. This CDR3 is 16 amino acids long. CDR3 amino acids: CASSLDSGGARNIQYF. The DNA read from the CDR3 is TGCGCCAGCAGCTTAGATAGCGGGGGGGCCAGGAACATT.

In the case of this clone: It may be a read error: a sequence one base away is much more abundant. The read ends 3 residues before the CDR3 terminus; that terminus is restored from the germline J gene. The chain uses TRBV11-3 and TRBJ2-7; 8 bases align to TRBD1. This CDR3 is built from 13 residues. The V gene's germline CDR1 is SGHNT and CDR2 YENEEA. The part of the CDR3 DNA that was read is TGTGCCAGCAGCCTAGACAGGGGCTACGAG. Protein sequence: CASSLDRGYE. The complete CDR3 protein is CASSLDRGYEQYF.

This clone was seen many times. The missing CDR3 end, 3 residues past where the read stops, is filled in from the germline J gene. In the same sample, other DNA sequences code for this CDR3. This rearrangement joins TRBV6-2 or TRBV6-3 to TRBJ2-1; D might be TRBD2 (6 bases). The V gene lost 7 bases and the J gene lost 6 bases, with 16 bases spanning the gap. The CDR3 runs to 14 residues. From germline, CDR1 is MNHEY and CDR2 SVGEGT. The CDR3 loop reads CASMRTGSGNEQFF. The part of the CDR3 DNA that was read is TGTGCCAGCATGAGGACTGGTAGCGGCAATGAG.

Only a few counts were recorded for this clone. Read data end 3 residues before the CDR3 end; the end is taken from the germline J gene. The chain carries TRBV7-6 and TRBJ2-7, with D perhaps matching TRBD2 (5 bases). Germline loops: CDR1 SGHVS, CDR2 FNYEAQ. The CDR3 runs 15 residues. The V end lost 5 bases, the J end lost 0 bases, and 14 bases lay between the germline ends. CDR3 DNA, as far as it was read: TGTGCCAGCAGCCCCTCGGGGTTCTCCTCCTACGAG. It encodes CASSPSGFSSYE. The whole CDR3 protein is CASSPSGFSSYEQYF.

This clone has just a few counts. The CDR3 extends 3 residues past the end of the read, so its final part is completed from the germline J gene. This chain connects TRBV13 to TRBJ2-7; a weak D match, TRBD2 (5 bases). CDR3 length equals 14 residues. Deletions cut 4 bases from V and 5 bases from J, with 15 bases between. Germline CDR1 reads PRHDT; CDR2 reads FYEKMQ (reference sequence). The CDR3 here is CASSSTLVPNEQYF. CDR3 DNA, as far as it was read: TGTGCCAGCAGCTCCACACTAGTACCGAACGAG. Together with reference TRBV13 and TRBJ2-7, the CDR3 gives the full variable domain: AAGVIQSPRHLIKEKRETATLKCYPIPRHDTVYWYQQGPGQDPQFLISFYEKMQSDKGSIPDRFSAQQFSDYHSELNMSSLELGDSALYFCASSSTLVPNEQYFGPGTRLTVT.